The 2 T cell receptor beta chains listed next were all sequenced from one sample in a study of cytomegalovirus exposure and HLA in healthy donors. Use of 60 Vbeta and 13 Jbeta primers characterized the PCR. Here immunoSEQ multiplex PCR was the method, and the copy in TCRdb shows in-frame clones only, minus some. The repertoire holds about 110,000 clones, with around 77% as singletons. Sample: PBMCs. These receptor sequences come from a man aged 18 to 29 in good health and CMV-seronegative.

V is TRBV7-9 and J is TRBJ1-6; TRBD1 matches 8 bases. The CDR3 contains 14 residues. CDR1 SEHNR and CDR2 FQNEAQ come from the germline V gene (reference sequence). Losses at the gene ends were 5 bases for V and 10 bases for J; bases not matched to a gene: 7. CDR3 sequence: CASSPDRGSSPLHF. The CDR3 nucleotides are TGTGCCAGCAGCCCAGACAGGGGATCCTCACCCCTCCACTTT.

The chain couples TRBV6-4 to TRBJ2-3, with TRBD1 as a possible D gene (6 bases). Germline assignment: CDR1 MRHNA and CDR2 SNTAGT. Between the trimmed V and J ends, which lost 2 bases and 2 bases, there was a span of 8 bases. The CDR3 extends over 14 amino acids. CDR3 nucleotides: TGTGCCAGCAGTGACGGACAGACCACAGATACGCAGTATTTT. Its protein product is CASSDGQTTDTQYF.